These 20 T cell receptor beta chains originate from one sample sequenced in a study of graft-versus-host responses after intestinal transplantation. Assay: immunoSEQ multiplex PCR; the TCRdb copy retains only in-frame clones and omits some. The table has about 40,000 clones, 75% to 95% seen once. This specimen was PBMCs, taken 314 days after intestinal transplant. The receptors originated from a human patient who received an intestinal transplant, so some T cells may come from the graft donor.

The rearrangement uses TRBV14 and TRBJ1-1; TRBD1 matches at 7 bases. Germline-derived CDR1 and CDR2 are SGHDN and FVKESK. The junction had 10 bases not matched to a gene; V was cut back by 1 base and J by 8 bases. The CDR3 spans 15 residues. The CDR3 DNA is TGTGCCAGCAGCCAAGCCGGGACAGTTGGACAAGAAGCTTTCTTT. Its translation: CASSQAGTVGQEAFF.

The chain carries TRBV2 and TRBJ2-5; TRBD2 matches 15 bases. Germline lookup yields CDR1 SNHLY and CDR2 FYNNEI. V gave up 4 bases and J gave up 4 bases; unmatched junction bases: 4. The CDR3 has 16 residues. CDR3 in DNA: TGTGCCAGCAGTGGGACGGGACTAGCGGGAGGAGAGACCCAGTACTTC. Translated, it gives CASSGTGLAGGETQYF.

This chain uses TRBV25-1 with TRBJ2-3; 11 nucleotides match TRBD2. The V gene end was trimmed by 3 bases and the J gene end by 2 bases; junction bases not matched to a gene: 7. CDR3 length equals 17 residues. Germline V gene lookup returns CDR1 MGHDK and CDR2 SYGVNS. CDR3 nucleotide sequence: TGTGCCAGCAGTGACGGCTTAGCGGGAGGGCCCACAGATACGCAGTATTTT. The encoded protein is CASSDGLAGGPTDTQYF.

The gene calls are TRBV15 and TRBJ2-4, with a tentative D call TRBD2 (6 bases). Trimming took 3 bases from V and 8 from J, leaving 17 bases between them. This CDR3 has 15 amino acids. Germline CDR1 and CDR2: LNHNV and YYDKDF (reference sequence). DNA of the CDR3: TGTGCCACCAGCAGGGAGGCGGACGGGGGTTACATTCAGTACTTC. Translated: CATSREADGGYIQYF.

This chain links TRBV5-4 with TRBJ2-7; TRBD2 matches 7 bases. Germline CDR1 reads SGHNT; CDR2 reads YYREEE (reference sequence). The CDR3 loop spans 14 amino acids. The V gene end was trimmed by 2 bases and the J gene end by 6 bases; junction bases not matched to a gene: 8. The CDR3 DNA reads TGTGCCAGCAGCTTCCGGGACGGGAGGCTCGAGCAGTACTTC. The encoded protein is CASSFRDGRLEQYF.

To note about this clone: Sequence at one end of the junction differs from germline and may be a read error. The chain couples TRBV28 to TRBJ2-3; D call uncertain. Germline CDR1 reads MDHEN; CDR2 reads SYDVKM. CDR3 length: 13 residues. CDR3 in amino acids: CAGSVGQTDTQYF. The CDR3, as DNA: TGTGCCGGCAGTGTCGGGCAGACAGATACGCAGTATTTT. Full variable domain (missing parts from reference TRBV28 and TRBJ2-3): DVKVTQSSRYLVKRTGEKVFLECVQDMDHENMFWYRQDPGLGLRLIYFSYDVKMKEKGDIPEGYSVSREKKERFSLILESASTNQTSMYLCAGSVGQTDTQYFGPGTRLTVL.

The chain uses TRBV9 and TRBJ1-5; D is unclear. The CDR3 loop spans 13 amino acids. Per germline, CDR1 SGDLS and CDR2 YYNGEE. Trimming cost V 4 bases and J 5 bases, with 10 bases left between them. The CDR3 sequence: CASSSGRDQPQHF. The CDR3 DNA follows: TGTGCCAGCAGCTCCGGACGGGATCAGCCCCAGCATTTT.

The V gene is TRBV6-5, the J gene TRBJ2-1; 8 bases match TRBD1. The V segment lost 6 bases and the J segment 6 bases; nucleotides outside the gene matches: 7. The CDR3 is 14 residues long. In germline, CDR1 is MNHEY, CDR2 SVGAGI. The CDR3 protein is CASRRQGFPNEQFF. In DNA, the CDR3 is TGTGCCAGCAGGAGACAGGGGTTCCCCAATGAGCAGTTCTTC.

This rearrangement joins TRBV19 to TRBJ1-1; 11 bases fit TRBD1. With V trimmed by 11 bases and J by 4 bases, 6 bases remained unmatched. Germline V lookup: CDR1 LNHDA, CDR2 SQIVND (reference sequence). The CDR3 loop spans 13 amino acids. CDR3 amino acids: CAATDRGLTEAFF. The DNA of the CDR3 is TGTGCCGCCACGGACAGGGGGCTCACTGAAGCTTTCTTT.

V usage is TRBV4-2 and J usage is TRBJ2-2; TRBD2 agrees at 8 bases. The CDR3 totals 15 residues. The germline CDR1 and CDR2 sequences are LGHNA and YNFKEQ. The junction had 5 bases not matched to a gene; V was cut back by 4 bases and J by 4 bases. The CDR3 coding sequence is TGTGCCAGCAGCCTCGGACTAGCTGTCACCGGGGAGCTGTTTTTT. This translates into CASSLGLAVTGELFF.

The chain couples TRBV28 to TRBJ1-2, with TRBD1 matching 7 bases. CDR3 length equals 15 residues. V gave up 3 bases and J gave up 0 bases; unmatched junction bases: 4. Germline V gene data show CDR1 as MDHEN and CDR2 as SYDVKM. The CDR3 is CASSFPGGANYGYTF. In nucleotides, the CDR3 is TGTGCCAGCAGTTTCCCAGGGGGAGCTAACTATGGCTACACCTTC.

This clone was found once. CDR3 in amino acids: CASSQAGLAGVVQYF. In DNA, the CDR3 is TGTGCCAGCAGCCAAGCGGGACTAGCGGGAGTCGTACAGTACTTC. V is TRBV14 and J is TRBJ2-7; 14 nucleotides align to TRBD2. The CDR3 extends over 15 amino acids. The V segment lost 1 base and the J segment 10 bases; nucleotides outside the gene matches: 6. The germline CDR1 and CDR2 sequences are SGHDN and FVKESK.

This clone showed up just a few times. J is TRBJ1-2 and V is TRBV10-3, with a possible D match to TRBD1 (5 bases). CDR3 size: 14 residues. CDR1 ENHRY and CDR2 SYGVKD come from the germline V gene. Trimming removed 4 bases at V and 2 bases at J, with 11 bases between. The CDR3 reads CAISASGENYGYTF. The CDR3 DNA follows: TGTGCCATCAGTGCGTCGGGGGAGAACTATGGCTACACCTTC.

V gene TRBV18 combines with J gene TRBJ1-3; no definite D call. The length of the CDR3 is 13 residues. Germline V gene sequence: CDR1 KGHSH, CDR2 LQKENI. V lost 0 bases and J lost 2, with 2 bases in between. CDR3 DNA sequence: TGTGCCAGCTCACCACCCGCTGGAAACACCATATATTTT. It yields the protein CASSPPAGNTIYF.

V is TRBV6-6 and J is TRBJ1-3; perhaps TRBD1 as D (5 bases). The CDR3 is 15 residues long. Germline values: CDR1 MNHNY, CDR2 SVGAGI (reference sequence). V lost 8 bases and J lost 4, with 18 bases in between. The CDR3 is CASGPREAYGNTIYF. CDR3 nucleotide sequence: TGTGCCAGCGGCCCCAGGGAGGCATACGGAAACACCATATATTTT.

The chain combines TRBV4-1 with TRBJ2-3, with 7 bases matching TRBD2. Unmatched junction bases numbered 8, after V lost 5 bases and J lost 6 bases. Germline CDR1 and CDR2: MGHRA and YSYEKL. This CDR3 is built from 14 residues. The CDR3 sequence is CASSDTSALDTQYF. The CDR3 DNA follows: TGCGCCAGCAGCGATACTAGCGCCTTGGATACGCAGTATTTT.

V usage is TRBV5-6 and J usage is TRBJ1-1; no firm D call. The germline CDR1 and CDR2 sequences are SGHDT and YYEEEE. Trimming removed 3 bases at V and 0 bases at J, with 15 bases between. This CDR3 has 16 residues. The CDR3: CASSSGIYEMNTEAFF. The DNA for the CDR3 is TGTGCCAGCAGCTCGGGGATTTACGAGATGAACACTGAAGCTTTCTTT.

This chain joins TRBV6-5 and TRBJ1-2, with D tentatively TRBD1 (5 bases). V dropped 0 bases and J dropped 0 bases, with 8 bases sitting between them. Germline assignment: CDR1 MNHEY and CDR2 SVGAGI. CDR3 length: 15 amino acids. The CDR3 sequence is CASSYSRGTNYGYTF. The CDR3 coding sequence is TGTGCCAGCAGTTACTCGCGGGGCACTAACTATGGCTACACCTTC.

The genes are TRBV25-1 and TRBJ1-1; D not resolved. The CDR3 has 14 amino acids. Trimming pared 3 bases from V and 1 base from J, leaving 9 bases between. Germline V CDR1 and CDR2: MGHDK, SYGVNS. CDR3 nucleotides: TGTGCCAGCAGTGATCCGGTCGGGAACACTGAAGCTTTCTTT. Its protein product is CASSDPVGNTEAFF.

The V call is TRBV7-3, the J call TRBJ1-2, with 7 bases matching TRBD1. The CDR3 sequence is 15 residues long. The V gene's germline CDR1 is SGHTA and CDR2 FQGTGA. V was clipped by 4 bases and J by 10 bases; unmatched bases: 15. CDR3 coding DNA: TGTGCCAGCAGCTACCCAGACAGGGTAAATGGTGACTACACCTTC. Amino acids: CASSYPDRVNGDYTF.